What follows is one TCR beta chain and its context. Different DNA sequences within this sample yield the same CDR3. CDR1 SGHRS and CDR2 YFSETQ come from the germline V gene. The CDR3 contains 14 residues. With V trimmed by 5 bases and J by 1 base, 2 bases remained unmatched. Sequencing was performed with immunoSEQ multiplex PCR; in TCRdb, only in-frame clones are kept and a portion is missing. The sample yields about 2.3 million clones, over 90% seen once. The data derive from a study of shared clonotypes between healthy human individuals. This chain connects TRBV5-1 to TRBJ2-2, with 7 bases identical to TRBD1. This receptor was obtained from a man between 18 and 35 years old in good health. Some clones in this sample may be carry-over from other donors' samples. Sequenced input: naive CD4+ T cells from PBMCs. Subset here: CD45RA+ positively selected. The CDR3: CASSAGGNTGELFF. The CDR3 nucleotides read TGCGCCAGCAGTGCAGGGGGGAACACCGGGGAGCTGTTTTTT.